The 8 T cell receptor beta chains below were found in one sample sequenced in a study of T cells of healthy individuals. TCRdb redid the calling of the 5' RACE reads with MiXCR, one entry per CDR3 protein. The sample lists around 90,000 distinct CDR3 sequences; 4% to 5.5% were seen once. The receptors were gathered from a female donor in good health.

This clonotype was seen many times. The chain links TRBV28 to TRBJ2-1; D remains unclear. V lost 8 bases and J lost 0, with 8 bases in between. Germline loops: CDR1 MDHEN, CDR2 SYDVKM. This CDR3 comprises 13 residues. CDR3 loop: CASGPHSYNEQFF. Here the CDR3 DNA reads TGTGCCAGCGGGCCTCACTCCTACAATGAGCAGTTCTTC.

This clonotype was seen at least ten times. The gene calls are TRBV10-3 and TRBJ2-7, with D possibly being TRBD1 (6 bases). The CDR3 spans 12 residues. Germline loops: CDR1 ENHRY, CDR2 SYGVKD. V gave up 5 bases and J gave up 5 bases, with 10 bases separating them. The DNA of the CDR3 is TGTGCCATCAGTTTTGGGGGCCACGAGCAGTACTTC. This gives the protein CAISFGGHEQYF.

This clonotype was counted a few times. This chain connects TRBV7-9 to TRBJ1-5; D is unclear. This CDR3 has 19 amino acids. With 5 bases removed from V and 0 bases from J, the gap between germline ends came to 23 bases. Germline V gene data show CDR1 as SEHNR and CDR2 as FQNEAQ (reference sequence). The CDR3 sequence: CASSPREGGNSYSNQPQHF. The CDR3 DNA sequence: TGTGCCAGCAGCCCCCGGGAGGGCGGGAATTCGTATAGCAATCAGCCCCAGCATTTT.

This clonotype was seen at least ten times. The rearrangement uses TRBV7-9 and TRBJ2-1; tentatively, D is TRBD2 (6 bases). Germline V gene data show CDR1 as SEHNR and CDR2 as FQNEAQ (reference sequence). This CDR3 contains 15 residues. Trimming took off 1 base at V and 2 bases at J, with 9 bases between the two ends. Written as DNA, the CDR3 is TGTGCCAGCAGCTTAGATCGGGGGACCTACAATGAGCAGTTCTTC. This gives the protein CASSLDRGTYNEQFF.

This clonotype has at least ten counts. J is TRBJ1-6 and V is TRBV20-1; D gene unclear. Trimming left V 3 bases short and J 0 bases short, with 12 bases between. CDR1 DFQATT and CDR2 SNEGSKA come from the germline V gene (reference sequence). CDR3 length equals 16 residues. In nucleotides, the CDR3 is TGCAGTGCTAGGACGGACGCGAGCTCCTATAATTCACCCCTCCACTTT. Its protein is CSARTDASSYNSPLHF.

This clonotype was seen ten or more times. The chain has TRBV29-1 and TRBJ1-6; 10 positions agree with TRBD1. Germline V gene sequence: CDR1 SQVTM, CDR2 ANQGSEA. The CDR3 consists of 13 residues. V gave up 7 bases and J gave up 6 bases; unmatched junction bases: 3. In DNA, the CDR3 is TGCAGCGCAGGGACAGGGGTTAATTCACCCCTCCACTTT. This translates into CSAGTGVNSPLHF.

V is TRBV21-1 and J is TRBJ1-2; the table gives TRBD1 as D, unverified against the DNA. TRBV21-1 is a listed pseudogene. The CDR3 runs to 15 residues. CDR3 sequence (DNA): TGTGCCAGCATCCTTGTGGGACAGGGTGATTATGGCTACACCTTC. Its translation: CASILVGQGDYGYTF.

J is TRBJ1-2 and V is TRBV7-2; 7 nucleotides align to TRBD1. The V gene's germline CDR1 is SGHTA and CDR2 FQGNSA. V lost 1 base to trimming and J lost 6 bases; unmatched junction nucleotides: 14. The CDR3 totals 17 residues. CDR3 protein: CASSLVSPRQGGHGYTF. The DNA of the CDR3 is TGTGCCAGCAGCTTAGTTTCGCCGAGACAGGGAGGACATGGCTACACCTTC.